The rows below give T cell receptor beta chains drawn from one sample of a study of radiation and T cells in renal cell carcinoma. Some clones are missing from TCRdb's copy, which holds only in-frame ones; the method was immunoSEQ multiplex PCR. The sample lists roughly 78,000 clones; roughly 82% were seen once. The sequenced sample was blood, obtained from a patient whose treatment included radiotherapy and nephrectomy. The receptors stem from a man aged 55 to 70 with renal cell carcinoma. CDR3s include the opening cysteine and the closing phenylalanine or tryptophan. A D gene is named only where the DNA matches it firmly. Size is omitted from some rows. Given values are once, few, many or a class for expanded clones.

j_gene	d_gene	abundance	v_gene	CDR3aa	CDR3nt
TRBJ1-5	-	-	TRBV7-8	CASSLSPDSSNQPQHF	TGTGCCAGCAGCTTATCTCCAGACAGTAGCAATCAGCCCCAGCATTTT
TRBJ2-7	-	-	TRBV7-9	CASSPLDSLSSYEQYF	TGTGCCAGCAGCCCTCTGGACAGTCTAAGCTCCTACGAGCAGTACTTC
TRBJ1-5	-	-	TRBV7-2	CASSLDYRATSNQPQHF	TGTGCCAGCAGCTTAGACTACAGGGCCACTAGCAATCAGCCCCAGCATTTT
TRBJ2-4	TRBD1	-	TRBV6-1	CASSDGTEDIQYF	TGTGCCAGCAGTGATGGGACAGAAGACATTCAGTACTTC
TRBJ1-5	TRBD1	-	TRBV19	CASSSERQGGKNQPQHF	TGTGCCAGTAGTTCGGAGAGACAGGGAGGCAAGAATCAGCCCCAGCATTTT
TRBJ1-5	-	once	TRBV5-4	CASSLAGGNQPQHF	TGTGCCAGCAGCTTGGCAGGGGGCAATCAGCCCCAGCATTTT
TRBJ1-4	TRBD1	-	TRBV27	CASSLRSGTGNEKLFF	TGTGCCAGCAGTTTGCGTTCCGGGACAGGCAATGAAAAACTGTTTTTT
TRBJ2-1	TRBD2	-	TRBV4-3	CASSLRPSGTNEQFF	TGCGCCAGCAGCCTCCGGCCTAGCGGGACCAATGAGCAGTTCTTC
TRBJ2-7	-	-	TRBV4-1	CASSQVSTFAGLDEQYF	TGCGCCAGCAGCCAAGTATCGACCTTCGCAGGGCTCGACGAGCAGTACTTC
TRBJ2-7	-	once	TRBV7-6	CASSLMSSYEQYF	TGTGCCAGCAGCTTAATGAGTTCCTACGAGCAGTACTTC